Presented here are 15 T cell receptor beta chains from one specimen sequenced in a study of PD-L1 blockade in urothelial cancer (TCRdb year 2017). This specimen's time point label, interpreted: pretreatment peripheral blood. The receptor library was made with the immunoSEQ multiplex PCR assay. TCRdb holds this immuneACCESS table with in-frame rearrangements only. Some clones are missing; in checked studies, unresolved V genes explain under half, and the rest has no known cause. This sample has 85,000 to 90,000 clones in its table, and around 89% of those were observed once. The top ten constitute 0.85% to 1% of the sample. The sequences come from PBMCs, collected around atezolizumab (anti-PD-L1) treatment. These receptors were obtained from an elderly woman with urothelial cancer.

This chain uses TRBV10-2 with TRBJ2-7, with TRBD1 matching over 7 bases. The CDR3 runs to 16 residues. The V segment lost 3 bases and the J segment 7 bases; nucleotides outside the gene matches: 15. Germline lookup yields CDR1 WSHSY and CDR2 SAAADI. The DNA for the CDR3 is TGCGCCAGCAGTGAAAGCAAGGGGGCAGGGGGTAGTGAGCAGTACTTC. Protein product: CASSESKGAGGSEQYF.

This clone was counted once. V is TRBV7-9 and J is TRBJ1-5, with a possible D match to TRBD1 (5 bases). Germline CDR1 SEHNR, CDR2 FQNEAQ (reference sequence). Trimming left V 1 base short and J 3 bases short, with 7 bases between. CDR3 size: 14 residues. In nucleotides, the CDR3 is TGTGCCAGCAGCTTAGAACAGGTCAATCAGCCCCAGCATTTT. This gives the protein CASSLEQVNQPQHF.

A few counts support this clone. The gene calls are TRBV2 and TRBJ1-4; the D is unclear. The germline CDR1 and CDR2 sequences are SNHLY and FYNNEI. The CDR3 sequence is 15 residues long. V lost 6 bases to trimming and J lost 0 bases, with 11 bases between them. The chain's CDR3 is CASRTNQATNEKLFF. The CDR3 coding sequence is TGTGCCAGCAGAACTAACCAAGCAACTAATGAAAAACTGTTTTTT.

This clone appeared once. The chain joins TRBV10-1 to TRBJ2-3; 8 nucleotides match TRBD2. V shed 4 bases, J shed 5 bases, and the junction held 5 bases outside the gene matches. The length of the CDR3 is 14 residues. The V gene's germline CDR1 is WNHNN and CDR2 SYGVQD (reference sequence). The CDR3 DNA reads as TGCGCCAGCAGTGTGGAGCGGGAGATAGATACGCAGTATTTT. Translating gives CASSVEREIDTQYF.

This chain links TRBV28 with TRBJ1-4; D remains ambiguous. The CDR3 loop spans 14 amino acids. Trimming removed 5 bases from V and 8 bases from J, with 15 bases in between. Germline loops: CDR1 MDHEN, CDR2 SYDVKM. For the CDR3, the DNA is TGTGCCAGCAGTCCCCACGAGGGTGGGGAAAAACTGTTTTTT. It codes for CASSPHEGGEKLFF.

The rearrangement links TRBV19 to TRBJ2-1; 8 bases match TRBD2. V gave up 1 base and J gave up 7 bases; unmatched junction bases: 6. CDR1 and CDR2 from the germline V gene are LNHDA and SQIVND (reference sequence). The CDR3 totals 15 residues. The CDR3 DNA reads as TGTGCCAGTAGTATAGGAGAGACTAGCGTAAATGAGCAGTTCTTC. It encodes CASSIGETSVNEQFF.

This clone appeared a single time. The chain uses TRBV28 and TRBJ1-2, with D unclear. CDR3 length: 12 amino acids. Trimming left V 3 bases short and J 7 bases short, with 9 bases between. Germline lookup yields CDR1 MDHEN and CDR2 SYDVKM. The CDR3 here is CASSLRLRGYTF. In DNA, the CDR3 is TGTGCCAGCAGTTTGAGGCTCCGTGGCTACACCTTC.

This chain connects TRBV29-1 to TRBJ1-4; D gene uncertain. The V gene lost 6 bases and the J gene lost 8 bases, with 10 bases spanning the gap. The CDR3 is 11 residues long. Germline CDR1 and CDR2: SQVTM and ANQGSEA. CDR3 nucleotide sequence: TGCAGCGTCCACACGGAGGAAAAACTGTTTTTT. It translates to CSVHTEEKLFF.

The CDR3 DNA sequence: TGTGCCACCAAGGACAGGACGGGTCGACAGCCCCAGCATTTT. Its translation: CATKDRTGRQPQHF. The chain joins TRBV6-1 to TRBJ1-5; 7 nucleotides line up with TRBD1. Germline-derived CDR1 and CDR2 are MNHNS and SASEGT. The CDR3 length is 14 residues. J lost 7 bases, V lost 10 bases, and 13 bases had no gene match.

The chain is built from TRBV30 and TRBJ2-2; a possible D gene is TRBD2 (6 bases). Trimming took off 0 bases at V and 7 bases at J, with 15 bases between the two ends. Germline CDR1 reads GTSNPN; CDR2 reads SVGIG (reference sequence). The CDR3 sequence is 15 residues long. CDR3 loop: CAWSVLGGGIGELFF. Here the CDR3 DNA reads TGTGCCTGGAGTGTATTGGGGGGTGGCATCGGGGAGCTGTTTTTT. Full variable domain (remainder filled in from reference TRBV30 and TRBJ2-2): SQTIHQWPATLVQPVGSPLSLECTVEGTSNPNLYWYRQAAGRGLQLLFYSVGIGQISSEVPQNLSASRPQDRQFILSSKKLLLSDSGFYLCAWSVLGGGIGELFFGEGSRLTVL.

The genes are TRBV5-6 and TRBJ2-7, with TRBD2 matching 13 bases. Germline-derived CDR1 and CDR2 are SGHDT and YYEEEE. This CDR3 is built from 17 residues. Losses at the gene ends were 0 bases for V and 6 bases for J; bases not matched to a gene: 9. The CDR3 is CASSLASLGLAGREQYF. CDR3 sequence (DNA): TGTGCCAGCAGCTTGGCCAGTCTGGGACTAGCGGGGCGCGAGCAGTACTTC.

The rearrangement joins TRBV6-1 to TRBJ2-7, with 10 bases aligning to TRBD1. The CDR3 is 13 residues long. The ends lost 8 bases at V and 0 bases at J; junction bases unmatched: 1. CDR1 and CDR2 from the germline V gene are MNHNS and SASEGT. The CDR3 sequence is CASGDRGSYEQYF. DNA of the CDR3: TGTGCCAGCGGGGACAGGGGCTCCTACGAGCAGTACTTC.

This clone occurred once. CDR3 sequence reads: CASSFQSGSWSEQFF. CDR3 DNA: TGTGCCAGCAGTTTCCAGAGCGGGAGTTGGAGTGAGCAGTTCTTC. The rearrangement uses TRBV28 and TRBJ2-1, with 8 positions matching TRBD2. This CDR3 has 15 residues. CDR1 is MDHEN, CDR2 SYDVKM, per germline. The J segment lost 9 bases and the V segment lost 3 bases, leaving 10 bases of the junction unmatched.

V is TRBV19 and J is TRBJ2-2; 8 nucleotides align to TRBD2. Germline V gene lookup returns CDR1 LNHDA and CDR2 SQIVND (reference sequence). The CDR3 sequence is 15 residues long. V was pared by 4 bases and J by 4 bases, with 5 bases of the junction left unmatched. CDR3: CASSRGAGVTGELFF. DNA for the CDR3: TGTGCCAGTAGTAGAGGAGCGGGAGTCACCGGGGAGCTGTTTTTT.

The chain employs TRBV7-2 and TRBJ1-2, with D hard to call. CDR3 length: 11 residues. Trimming removed 5 bases at V and 3 bases at J, with 4 bases between. Per the germline V gene, CDR1 is SGHTA and CDR2 is FQGNSA. CDR3: CASSNYYGYTF. The DNA for the CDR3 is TGTGCCAGCAGCAACTACTATGGCTACACCTTC.